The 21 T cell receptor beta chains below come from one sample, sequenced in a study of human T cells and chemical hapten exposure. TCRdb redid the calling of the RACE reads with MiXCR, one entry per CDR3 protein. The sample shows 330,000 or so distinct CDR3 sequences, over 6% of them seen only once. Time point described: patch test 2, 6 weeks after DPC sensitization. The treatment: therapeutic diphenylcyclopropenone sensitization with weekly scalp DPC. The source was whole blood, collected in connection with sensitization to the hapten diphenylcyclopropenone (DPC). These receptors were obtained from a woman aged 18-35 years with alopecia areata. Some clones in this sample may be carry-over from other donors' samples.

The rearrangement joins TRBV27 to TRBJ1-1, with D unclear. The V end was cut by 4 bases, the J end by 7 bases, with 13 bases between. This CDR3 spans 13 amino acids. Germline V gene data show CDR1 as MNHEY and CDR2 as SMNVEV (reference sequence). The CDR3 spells CASSSPFTGEAFF. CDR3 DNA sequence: TGTGCCAGCAGTTCCCCATTCACCGGTGAAGCTTTCTTT.

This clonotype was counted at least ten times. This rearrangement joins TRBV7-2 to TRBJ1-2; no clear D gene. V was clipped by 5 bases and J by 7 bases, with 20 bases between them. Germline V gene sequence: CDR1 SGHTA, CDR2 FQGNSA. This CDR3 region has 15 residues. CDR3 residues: CASSPLTYTLFGYTF. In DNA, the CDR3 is TGTGCCAGCAGCCCGCTGACATATACCCTTTTTGGCTACACCTTC. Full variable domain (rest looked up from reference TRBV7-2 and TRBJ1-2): GAGVSQSPSNKVTEKGKDVELRCDPISGHTALYWYRQSLGQGLEFLIYFQGNSAPDKSGLPSDRFSAERTGGSVSTLTIQRTQQEDSAVYLCASSPLTYTLFGYTFGSGTRLTVV.

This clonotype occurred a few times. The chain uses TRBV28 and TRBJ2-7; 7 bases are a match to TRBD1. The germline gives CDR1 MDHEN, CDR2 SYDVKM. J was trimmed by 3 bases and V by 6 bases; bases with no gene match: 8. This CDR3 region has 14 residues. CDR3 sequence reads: CASSPGTVDYEQYF. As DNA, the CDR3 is TGTGCCAGCAGCCCCGGGACAGTAGACTACGAGCAGTACTTC. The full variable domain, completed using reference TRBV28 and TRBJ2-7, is DVKVTQSSRYLVKRTGEKVFLECVQDMDHENMFWYRQDPGLGLRLIYFSYDVKMKEKGDIPEGYSVSREKKERFSLILESASTNQTSMYLCASSPGTVDYEQYFGPGTRLTVT.

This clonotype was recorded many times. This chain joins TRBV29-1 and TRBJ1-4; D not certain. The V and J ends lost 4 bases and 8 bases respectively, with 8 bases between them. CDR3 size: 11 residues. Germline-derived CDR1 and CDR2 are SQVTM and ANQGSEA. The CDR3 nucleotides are TGCAGCGTTGTCGATGGCGAAAAACTGTTTTTT. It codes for CSVVDGEKLFF.

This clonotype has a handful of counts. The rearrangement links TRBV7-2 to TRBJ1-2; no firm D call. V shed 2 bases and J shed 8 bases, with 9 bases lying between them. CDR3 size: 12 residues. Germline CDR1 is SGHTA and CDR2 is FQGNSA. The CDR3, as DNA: TGTGCCAGCAGCTTACCGCCCTCCGGCTACACCTTC. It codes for CASSLPPSGYTF. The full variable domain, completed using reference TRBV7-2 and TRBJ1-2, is GAGVSQSPSNKVTEKGKDVELRCDPISGHTALYWYRQSLGQGLEFLIYFQGNSAPDKSGLPSDRFSAERTGGSVSTLTIQRTQQEDSAVYLCASSLPPSGYTFGSGTRLTVV.

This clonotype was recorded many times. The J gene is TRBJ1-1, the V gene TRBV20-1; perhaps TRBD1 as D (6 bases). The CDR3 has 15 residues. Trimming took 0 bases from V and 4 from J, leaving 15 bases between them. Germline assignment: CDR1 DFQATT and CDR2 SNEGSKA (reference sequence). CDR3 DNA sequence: TGCAGTGCTAGAGATCGAAGGGGGACGTTCACTGAAGCTTTCTTT. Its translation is CSARDRRGTFTEAFF.

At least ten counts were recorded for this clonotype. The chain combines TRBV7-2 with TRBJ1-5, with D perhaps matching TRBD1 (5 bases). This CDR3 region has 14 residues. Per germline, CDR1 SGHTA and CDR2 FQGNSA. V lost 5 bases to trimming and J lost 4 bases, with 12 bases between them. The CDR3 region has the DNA TGTGCCAGCAGCCTGCAGGGATGGAATCAGCCCCAGCATTTT. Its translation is CASSLQGWNQPQHF.

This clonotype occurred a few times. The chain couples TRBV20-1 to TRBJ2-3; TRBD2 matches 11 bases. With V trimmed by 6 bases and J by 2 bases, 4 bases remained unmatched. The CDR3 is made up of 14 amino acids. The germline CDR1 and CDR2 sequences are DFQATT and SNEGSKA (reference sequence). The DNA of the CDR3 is TGCAGTGCCCCACTAGCGGGGGTCACAGATACGCAGTATTTT. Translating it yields CSAPLAGVTDTQYF.

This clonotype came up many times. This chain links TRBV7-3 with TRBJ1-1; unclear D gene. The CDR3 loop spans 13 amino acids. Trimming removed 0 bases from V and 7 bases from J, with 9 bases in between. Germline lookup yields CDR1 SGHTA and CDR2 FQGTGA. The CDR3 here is CASSLTGVGEAFF. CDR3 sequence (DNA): TGTGCCAGCAGCTTAACGGGTGTCGGTGAAGCTTTCTTT.

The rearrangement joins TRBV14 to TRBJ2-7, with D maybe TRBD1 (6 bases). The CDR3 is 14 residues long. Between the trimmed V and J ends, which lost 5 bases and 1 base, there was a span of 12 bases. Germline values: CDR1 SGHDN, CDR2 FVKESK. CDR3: CASSDTTGSYEQYF. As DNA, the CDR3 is TGTGCCAGCAGCGATACTACAGGGTCCTACGAGCAGTACTTC.

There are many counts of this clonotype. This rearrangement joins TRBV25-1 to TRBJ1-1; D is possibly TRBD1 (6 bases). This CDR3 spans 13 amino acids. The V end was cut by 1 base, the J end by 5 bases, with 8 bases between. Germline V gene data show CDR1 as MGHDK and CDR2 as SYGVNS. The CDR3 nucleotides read TGTGCCAGCAGTGAATCTAGGGGGACTGAAGCTTTCTTT. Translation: CASSESRGTEAFF.

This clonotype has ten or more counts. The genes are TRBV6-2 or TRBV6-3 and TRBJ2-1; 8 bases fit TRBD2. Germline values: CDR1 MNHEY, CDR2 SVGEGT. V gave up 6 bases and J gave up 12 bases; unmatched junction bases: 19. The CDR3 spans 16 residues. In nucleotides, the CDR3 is TGTGCCAGCAGATCCCCCTTGGCGGGGGGAAAGAGCGGGCAGTTCTTC. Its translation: CASRSPLAGGKSGQFF.

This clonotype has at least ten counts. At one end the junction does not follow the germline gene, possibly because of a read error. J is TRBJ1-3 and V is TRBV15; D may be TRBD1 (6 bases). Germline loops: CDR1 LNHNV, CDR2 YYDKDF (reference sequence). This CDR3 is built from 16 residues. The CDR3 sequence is CATTRESTGSGNTIYF. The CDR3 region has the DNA TGTGCCACCACCAGAGAATCGACAGGCTCTGGAAACACCATATATTTT.

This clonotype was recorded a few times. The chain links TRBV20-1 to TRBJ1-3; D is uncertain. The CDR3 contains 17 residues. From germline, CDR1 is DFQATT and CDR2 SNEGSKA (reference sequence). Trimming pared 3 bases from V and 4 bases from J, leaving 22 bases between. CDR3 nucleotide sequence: TGCAGTGCTAGTTTAGGCGCCGGGCCGCCGGGAGGAAACACCATATATTTT. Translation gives CSASLGAGPPGGNTIYF.

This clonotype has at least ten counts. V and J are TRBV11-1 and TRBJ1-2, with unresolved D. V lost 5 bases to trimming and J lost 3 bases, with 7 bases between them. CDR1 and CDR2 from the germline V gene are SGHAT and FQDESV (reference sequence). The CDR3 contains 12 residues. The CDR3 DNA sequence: TGTGCCAGCAGCCCGGCCGACTATGGCTACACCTTC. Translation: CASSPADYGYTF.

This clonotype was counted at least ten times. The CDR3 region is CAISESGQGDSPLHF. DNA for the CDR3: TGTGCCATCAGTGAGTCGGGACAGGGGGATTCACCCCTCCACTTT. The V gene is TRBV10-3, the J gene TRBJ1-6, with 11 bases lining up with TRBD1. The length of the CDR3 is 15 residues. V lost 0 bases to trimming and J lost 8 bases; unmatched junction nucleotides: 0. Germline-derived CDR1 and CDR2 are ENHRY and SYGVKD.

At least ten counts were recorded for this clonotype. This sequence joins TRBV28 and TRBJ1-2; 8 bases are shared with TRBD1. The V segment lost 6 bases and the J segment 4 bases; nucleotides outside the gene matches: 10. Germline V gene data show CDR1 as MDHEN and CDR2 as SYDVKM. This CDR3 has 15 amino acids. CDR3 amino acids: CASSPRTGHLYGYTF. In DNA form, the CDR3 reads TGTGCCAGCAGCCCTCGGACAGGGCACCTCTATGGCTACACCTTC.

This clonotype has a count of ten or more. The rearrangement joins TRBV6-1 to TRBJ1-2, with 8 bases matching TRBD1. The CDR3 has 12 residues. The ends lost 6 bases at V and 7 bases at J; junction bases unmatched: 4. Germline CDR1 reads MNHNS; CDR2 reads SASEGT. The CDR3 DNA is TGTGCCAGCAGGGAGACAGGGGTTGGCTACACCTTC. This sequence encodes CASRETGVGYTF.

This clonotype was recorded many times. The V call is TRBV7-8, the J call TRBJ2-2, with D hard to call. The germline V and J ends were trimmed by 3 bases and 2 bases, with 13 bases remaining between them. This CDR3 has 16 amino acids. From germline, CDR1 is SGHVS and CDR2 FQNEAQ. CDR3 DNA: TGTGCCAGCAGCTTTATGCGGATTACCAACACCGGGGAGCTGTTTTTT. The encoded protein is CASSFMRITNTGELFF.

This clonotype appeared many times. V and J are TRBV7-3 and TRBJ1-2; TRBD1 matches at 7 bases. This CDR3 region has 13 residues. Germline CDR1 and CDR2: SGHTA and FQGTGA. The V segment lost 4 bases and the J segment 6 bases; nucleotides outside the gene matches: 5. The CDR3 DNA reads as TGTGCCAGCAGCTCACAGGGGATGGATGGCTACACCTTC. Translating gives CASSSQGMDGYTF.

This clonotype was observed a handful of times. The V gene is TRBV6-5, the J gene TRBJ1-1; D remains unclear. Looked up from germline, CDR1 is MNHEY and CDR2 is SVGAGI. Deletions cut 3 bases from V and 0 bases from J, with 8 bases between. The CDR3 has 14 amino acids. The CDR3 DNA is TGTGCCAGCAGTTATTCACACGTGAACACTGAAGCTTTCTTT. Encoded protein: CASSYSHVNTEAFF.